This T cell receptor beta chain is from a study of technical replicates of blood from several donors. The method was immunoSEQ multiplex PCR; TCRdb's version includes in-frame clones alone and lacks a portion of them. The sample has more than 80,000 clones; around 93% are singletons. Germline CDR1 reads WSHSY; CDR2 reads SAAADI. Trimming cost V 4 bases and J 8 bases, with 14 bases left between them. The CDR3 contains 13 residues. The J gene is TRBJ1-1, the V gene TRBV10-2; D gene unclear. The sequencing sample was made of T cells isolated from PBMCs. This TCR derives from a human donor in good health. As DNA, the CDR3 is TGCGCCAGCAGTGGTTCGGGTAAGGCCGAAGCTTTCTTT. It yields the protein CASSGSGKAEAFF.